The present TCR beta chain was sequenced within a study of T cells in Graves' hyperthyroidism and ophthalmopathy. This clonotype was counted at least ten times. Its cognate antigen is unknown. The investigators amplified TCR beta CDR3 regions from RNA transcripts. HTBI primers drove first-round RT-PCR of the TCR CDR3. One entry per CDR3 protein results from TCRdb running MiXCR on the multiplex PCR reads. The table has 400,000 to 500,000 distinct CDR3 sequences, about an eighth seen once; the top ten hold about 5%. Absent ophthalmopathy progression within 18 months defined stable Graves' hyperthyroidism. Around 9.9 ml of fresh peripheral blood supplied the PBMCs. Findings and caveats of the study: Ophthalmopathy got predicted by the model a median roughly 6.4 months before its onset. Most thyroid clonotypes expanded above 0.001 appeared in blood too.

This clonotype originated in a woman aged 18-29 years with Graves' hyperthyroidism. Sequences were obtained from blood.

CDR3 sequence reads: CASIEASGEKLFF. CDR3 coding DNA: TGTGCCAGCATTGAGGCCTCGGGTGAAAAACTGTTTTTT. The V and J genes are TRBV28 and TRBJ1-4; D is uncertain. The germline V gene has CDR1 MDHEN and CDR2 SYDVKM. Trimming removed 7 bases from V and 7 bases from J, with 13 bases in between. CDR3 length: 13 amino acids.